This is a list of T cell receptor beta chains from one sample in a study of blood T cell repertoires in COVID-19. Measured with immunoSEQ multiplex PCR; TCRdb has only the in-frame clones, and not every one. The sample shows approximately 460,000 clones, 89% of them seen only once. The sequenced material came from peripheral blood. These receptors all come from a man in his late teens or twenties with COVID-19, enrolled during active disease. Both conserved end residues are part of each CDR3. A D gene is named only where the DNA matches it firmly. Rows give clone size only sometimes, using once, few, many, or a class for an expanded clone.

clone_size j_call v_call d_call cdr3_nt cdr3_aa
NA TRBJ1-3 TRBV2 NA TGTGCCAGCAGACAGGAGTCTGGAAACACCATATATTTT CASRQESGNTIYF
NA TRBJ2-7 TRBV24-1 TRBD1 TGTGCCACCAGTGACGGACAGGGGGGAAAGTACGAGCAGTACTTC CATSDGQGGKYEQYF
NA TRBJ1-2 TRBV5-4 NA TGTGCCAGCAGCCCCCCAGGCTCTGGGAACTATGGCTACACCTTC CASSPPGSGNYGYTF
NA TRBJ1-3 TRBV3-1/TRBV3-2 TRBD1 TGTGCCAGCAGCCGCTTGACGGGACAGGGGGCATCTGGAAACACCATATATTTT CASSRLTGQGASGNTIYF
NA TRBJ2-3 TRBV6-1 TRBD2 TGTGCCAGCAGTGGGAACCGGGACTACTCCACAGATACGCAGTATTTT CASSGNRDYSTDTQYF
NA TRBJ1-5 TRBV12-2 NA TGTGCAAGTCGCTTAGCGGTCCGGGGCAATCAGCCCCAGCATTTT CASRLAVRGNQPQHF
NA TRBJ1-6 TRBV9 NA TGTGCCAGCAGCACGGAGGACAGAAGAAATTCACCCCTCCACTTT CASSTEDRRNSPLHF
NA TRBJ2-2 TRBV5-1 TRBD2 TGCGCCAGCAGACCCGCTGGGCTAGCGGGTTTAGGGGAGCTGTTTTTT CASRPAGLAGLGELFF
few TRBJ2-2 TRBV7-2 TRBD1 TGTGCCAGCAGCTTAGACAGGGGGAACACCGGGGAGCTGTTTTTT CASSLDRGNTGELFF
NA TRBJ2-7 TRBV13 NA TGTGCCAGCAGCTTAGGTCCACTTGACTCCTACGAGCAGTACTTC CASSLGPLDSYEQYF
NA TRBJ1-1 TRBV5-4 NA TGTGCCAGCAGCCCTGGGAGGTCAAGACAGTCCACCACTGAAGCTTTCTTT CASSPGRSRQSTTEAFF
NA TRBJ2-4 TRBV4-1 NA TGCGCCAGCAGCCAACTCTCGGGGGTTGAAAACATTCAGTACTTC CASSQLSGVENIQYF
NA TRBJ2-7 TRBV29-1 NA TGCAGCGTGGGGGGGCTTTACGAGCAGTACTTC CSVGGLYEQYF
NA TRBJ1-2 TRBV5-6 NA TGTGCCAGCAGCTTCCTATCTACAGGCCTCCCTTATGGCTACACCTTC CASSFLSTGLPYGYTF
NA TRBJ1-2 TRBV27 NA TGTGCCAGCAGTGCGCCAAACTATGGCTACACCTTC CASSAPNYGYTF
NA TRBJ1-4 TRBV7-2 NA TGTGCCAGCAGCTTATGGGGCACCAGTGAAAAACTGTTTTTT CASSLWGTSEKLFF
NA TRBJ1-3 TRBV3-1/TRBV3-2 NA TGTGCCAGCAGCCAAGGGCCCCGCCCTGGAAACACCATATATTTT CASSQGPRPGNTIYF
NA TRBJ1-6 TRBV14 NA TGTGCCAGCAGCCAAGATTTAGGCGGCTCACCCCTCCACTTT CASSQDLGGSPLHF
once TRBJ1-3 TRBV29-1 NA TGCAGCGTGACAGACTCTGGAAACACCATATATTTT CSVTDSGNTIYF
NA TRBJ1-1 TRBV27 NA TGTGCCAGCAGCCTGGCGGTCGGGGACACTGAAGCTTTCTTT CASSLAVGDTEAFF
NA TRBJ2-6 TRBV5-1 NA TGCGCCAGCAGTCCCACAGTTTCTGGGGCCAACGTCCTGACTTTC CASSPTVSGANVLTF
once TRBJ2-2 TRBV5-1 NA TGCGCCACCTTTACAGGGGAGGCCACCGGGGAGCTGTTTTTT CATFTGEATGELFF
NA TRBJ1-1 TRBV19 TRBD1 TGTGCCAGTAGTCCCAGGGGGCTGACTGAAGCTTTCTTT CASSPRGLTEAFF
NA TRBJ2-2 TRBV9 TRBD2 TGTGCCAGCAGCGTAGTAGCGGGAGTGGGGACCGGGGAGCTGTTTTTT CASSVVAGVGTGELFF
once TRBJ1-1 TRBV12-3/TRBV12-4 NA TGTGCCAGCAGCCGACAGCTGAACACTGAAGCTTTCTTT CASSRQLNTEAFF
NA TRBJ1-1 TRBV5-1 TRBD1 TGCGCCAGCAGCTCACAGGGGAAGAACACTGAAGCTTTCTTT CASSSQGKNTEAFF
NA TRBJ1-1 TRBV6-6 NA TGTGCCAGCAGTTTAGGGGGTTCTGAAGCTTTCTTT CASSLGGSEAFF
NA TRBJ2-2 TRBV24-1 NA TGTGCCACCTTGTCGTACACCGGGGAGCTGTTTTTT CATLSYTGELFF
NA TRBJ2-3 TRBV2 TRBD2 TGTGCCAGCAGGGCCCTTAAAGCGGGAGTATCAGATACGCAGTATTTT CASRALKAGVSDTQYF
NA TRBJ2-7 TRBV7-2 TRBD2 TGTGCCAGCAGCCCGAGGACTAGCGGATACGAGCAGTACTTC CASSPRTSGYEQYF
NA TRBJ2-4 TRBV11-3 NA TGTGCCAGCAGCTTAAGTCTAGCTGGCAAAAACATTCAGTACTTC CASSLSLAGKNIQYF
NA TRBJ1-4 TRBV2 NA TGTGCCAGCATTCGGGGTTCCTACGAAAAACTGTTTTTT CASIRGSYEKLFF
once TRBJ2-3 TRBV6-4 TRBD2 TGTGCCAGCAGTGGGGGCGGGCCTAGCGGGAGAAACGGGGATACGCAGTATTTT CASSGGGPSGRNGDTQYF
NA TRBJ2-5 TRBV18 NA TGTGCCAGCTCACCACTCCCAGGGGCTAATGGAGAGACCCAGTACTTC CASSPLPGANGETQYF